The rows below give T cell receptor beta chains drawn from one sample of a study of T cell repertoires in cytomegalovirus infection. Using its own MiXCR run on the reads, TCRdb lists one record per CDR3 protein. In the table there are over 200,000 distinct CDR3 sequences, approximately 13% of which are singletons. Sample: PBMCs. The receptors shown here come from a human donor in good health (CMV status not recorded). Some clones in this sample may be carry-over from other donors' samples. Both conserved end residues are part of each CDR3. D genes are given only for firm matches. Clone size is stated in some rows and not others, as once, few, many or a class when expanded.

>few|TRBD1|TRBJ2-7|TRBV7-2
CASSLAGGTGGGIRRYEQYF
TGTGCCAGCAGCTTAGCGGGGGGGACAGGGGGGGGAATTCGTAGATACGAGCAGTACTTC
>many|NA|TRBJ1-5|TRBV6-6
CASSYSRRFDPNQPQHF
TGTGCCAGCAGTTACTCCCGCAGGTTTGACCCCAACCAGCCCCAGCATTTT
>few|NA|TRBJ1-5|TRBV6-2/TRBV6-3
CASSGDNQPQHF
TGTGCCAGTTCAGGGGATAATCAGCCCCAGCATTTT
>NA|NA|TRBJ1-5|TRBV19
CASTRVGDNQPQHF
TGTGCCAGTACTAGGGTGGGGGACAATCAGCCCCAGCATTTT
>many|NA|TRBJ1-5|TRBV7-2
CASSLSRGGAVNQPQHF
TGTGCCAGCAGCTTATCTCGGGGGGGGGCGGTCAATCAGCCCCAGCATTTT
>few|NA|TRBJ1-2|TRBV28
CASSGGGGYYGYTF
TGTGCCAGCAGCGGCGGCGGGGGTTACTATGGCTACACCTTC
>many|TRBD2|TRBJ2-1|TRBV7-2
CASSLRRGGNNEQFF
TGTGCCAGCAGCTTAAGGCGGGGGGGAAACAATGAGCAGTTCTTC
>many|TRBD2|TRBJ2-3|TRBV20-1
CSARPLAGGPDTQYF
TGCAGTGCTAGACCTCTAGCGGGGGGGCCGGATACGCAGTATTTT
>NA|NA|TRBJ2-2|TRBV7-3
CASSLGSATGELFF
TGTGCCAGCAGCTTGGGTTCCGCGACCGGGGAGCTGTTTTTT
>few|TRBD2|TRBJ2-1|TRBV20-1
CSAKTTSASSYNEQFF
TGCAGTGCTAAGACGACTAGCGCGAGCTCCTACAATGAGCAGTTCTTC
>many|NA|TRBJ2-3|TRBV7-2
CASSLRDTQYF
TGTGCCAGCAGCCTAAGGGATACGCAGTATTTT
>many|NA|TRBJ2-4|TRBV7-2
CASSLSGAKNIQYF
TGTGCCAGCAGCTTGTCTGGTGCCAAAAACATTCAGTACTTC
>NA|TRBD2|TRBJ2-7|TRBV28
CASSWIAGEVEQYF
TGTGCCAGCAGTTGGATAGCGGGAGAAGTCGAGCAGTACTTC
>many|NA|TRBJ1-1|TRBV19
CASRGAIGTEAFF
TGTGCCAGCAGAGGGGCCATCGGGACTGAAGCTTTCTTT
>NA|NA|TRBJ1-2|TRBV7-8
CASSLGPSVGLRIATVDGYTF
TGTGCCAGCAGCTTGGGTCCCTCAGTGGGTCTTAGGATAGCGACCGTGGATGGCTACACCTTC
>NA|NA|TRBJ2-2|TRBV5-1
CASRSLTSSHGELFF
TGCGCCAGCAGATCCTTAACTAGTTCCCACGGGGAGCTGTTTTTT
>many|NA|TRBJ2-5|TRBV7-2
CASSLGLVFQETQYF
TGTGCCAGCAGCTTAGGACTGGTCTTCCAAGAGACCCAGTACTTC
>many|NA|TRBJ2-2|TRBV20-1
CSARTTDSPGELFF
TGCAGTGCCCGGACTACCGACAGTCCCGGGGAGCTGTTTTTT
>many|NA|TRBJ2-3|TRBV7-6
CASSLVGGPTDTQYF
TGTGCCAGCAGCTTAGTTGGGGGGCCGACAGATACGCAGTATTTT
>few|TRBD1|TRBJ1-4|TRBV12-3/TRBV12-4
CASRPGTEGHQLFF
TGTGCCAGCAGACCCGGGACAGAGGGACATCAACTGTTTTTT
>few|NA|TRBJ1-1|TRBV10-3
CATSRGNTEAFF
TGTGCCACCTCCAGAGGGAACACTGAAGCTTTCTTT
>few|TRBD2|TRBJ2-1|TRBV6-4
CASSTLAGGPDEQFF
TGTGCCAGCAGTACACTAGCGGGAGGGCCGGATGAGCAGTTCTTC
>many|NA|TRBJ1-2|TRBV29-1
CSVEQEAFGVGYTF
TGCAGCGTTGAACAGGAGGCGTTCGGCGTAGGCTACACCTTC